The 22 T cell receptor beta chains reported below all come from one sample, sequenced in a study of T cell changes during pregnancy in multiple sclerosis. Profiling relied on immunoSEQ multiplex PCR, and the TCRdb table lists in-frame clones only, not all of them. The sample includes approximately 70,000 clones, around 90% of them seen just once. The source material was peripheral blood, sampled after pregnancy. The source of these receptors is a female donor with multiple sclerosis, enrolled in a pregnancy study.

The chain joins TRBV11-2 to TRBJ2-3, with D possibly matching TRBD2 (5 bases). CDR1 SGHAT and CDR2 FQNNGV come from the germline V gene. Trimming shortened V by 1 base and J by 3 bases, and 8 bases separated the two germline ends. The CDR3 has 14 residues. The CDR3 bases are TGTGCCAGCAGCTTAGTTCCGGGGACAGATACGCAGTATTTT. Protein sequence: CASSLVPGTDTQYF.

V is TRBV6-5 and J is TRBJ1-1; TRBD1 matches at 8 bases. The V segment lost 0 bases and the J segment 5 bases; nucleotides outside the gene matches: 5. In germline, CDR1 is MNHEY, CDR2 SVGAGI. This CDR3 spans 15 amino acids. This CDR3 is CASSYSDRALTEAFF. The CDR3 DNA sequence: TGTGCCAGCAGTTACTCGGACAGGGCATTGACTGAAGCTTTCTTT.

V gene TRBV27 combines with J gene TRBJ1-4; 9 bases are shared with TRBD1. CDR1 MNHEY and CDR2 SMNVEV come from the germline V gene (reference sequence). CDR3 size: 15 residues. J was trimmed by 6 bases and V by 3 bases; bases with no gene match: 5. The CDR3 reads CASSFRGQGHEKLFF. The CDR3 nucleotides are TGTGCCAGCAGTTTTAGGGGACAGGGTCATGAAAAACTGTTTTTT.

V is TRBV28 and J is TRBJ2-1; no clear D. Looked up from germline, CDR1 is MDHEN and CDR2 is SYDVKM. The CDR3 covers 12 residues. The V gene lost 3 bases and the J gene lost 8 bases, with 8 bases spanning the gap. CDR3 sequence reads: CASSLVRDEQFF. Here the CDR3 DNA reads TGTGCCAGCAGTTTGGTACGCGATGAGCAGTTCTTC. Based on the CDR3 plus reference TRBV28 and TRBJ2-1, the full variable domain is DVKVTQSSRYLVKRTGEKVFLECVQDMDHENMFWYRQDPGLGLRLIYFSYDVKMKEKGDIPEGYSVSREKKERFSLILESASTNQTSMYLCASSLVRDEQFFGPGTRLTVL.

The V gene is TRBV29-1, the J gene TRBJ2-1, with 9 bases matching TRBD1. The germline V gene encodes CDR1 SQVTM and CDR2 ANQGSEA. Trimming at V came to 8 bases and at J to 7 bases, leaving 9 bases not matched to a gene. The CDR3 loop spans 13 amino acids. Here the CDR3 DNA reads TGCAGCCCAATCGGACAGGGGTTTAATGAGCAGTTCTTC. Its translation: CSPIGQGFNEQFF.

The CDR3 spells CASSLSHRVSYEQYF. The CDR3 nucleotides are TGTGCCAGCAGTTTAAGTCACAGGGTATCCTACGAGCAGTACTTC. The rearrangement uses TRBV28 and TRBJ2-7, with D possibly being TRBD1 (6 bases). There are 15 residues in the CDR3. V was shortened by 2 bases and J by 1 base, with 12 bases between the two germline ends. Germline-derived CDR1 and CDR2 are MDHEN and SYDVKM.

The chain has TRBV7-2 and TRBJ1-3; 8 bases match TRBD1. Germline V gene sequence: CDR1 SGHTA, CDR2 FQGNSA. The CDR3 covers 16 residues. V trimming: 5 bases; J trimming: 4 bases; junction bases outside the gene matches: 10. CDR3 sequence (DNA): TGTGCCAGCAGCCGACCCCAGGGGGCGTCCGGAAACACCATATATTTT. Protein sequence: CASSRPQGASGNTIYF.

The rearrangement joins TRBV9 to TRBJ2-2; a possible D gene is TRBD2 (5 bases). This CDR3 contains 15 residues. V lost 4 bases and J lost 3, with 13 bases in between. Germline CDR1 reads SGDLS; CDR2 reads YYNGEE. In nucleotides, the CDR3 is TGTGCCAGCAGCCCCCCCGGGGTGGACACCGGGGAGCTGTTTTTT. This gives the protein CASSPPGVDTGELFF.

DNA for the CDR3: TGTGCCAGCAGCTTATTCGCAGGGGTGCGTGGCTACACCTTC. This translates into CASSLFAGVRGYTF. The J gene is TRBJ1-2, the V gene TRBV7-2; weak D call: TRBD1 (6 bases). The length of the CDR3 is 14 residues. Deletions cut 2 bases from V and 7 bases from J, with 14 bases between. Looked up from germline, CDR1 is SGHTA and CDR2 is FQGNSA.

This clone was counted a few times. V and J are TRBV18 and TRBJ1-1; D possibly corresponds to TRBD1 (6 bases). The CDR3 is 13 amino acids. CDR1 and CDR2 (germline): KGHSH, LQKENI. With 1 base removed from V and 11 bases from J, the gap between germline ends came to 14 bases. CDR3 protein: CASSPRPEGEAFF. CDR3 DNA: TGTGCCAGCTCACCACGGCCCGAGGGGGAGGCTTTCTTT.

The chain recombines TRBV18 with TRBJ2-5, with 9 bases identical to TRBD1. V lost 2 bases, J lost 2 bases, and 9 bases stayed unmatched. This CDR3 has 17 residues. Germline CDR1 and CDR2: KGHSH and LQKENI. The CDR3, as DNA: TGTGCCAGCTCACCATTGGAATTACAGGGGGCTCAAGAGACCCAGTACTTC. This codes for CASSPLELQGAQETQYF.

This chain connects TRBV28 to TRBJ2-1; TRBD2 matches at 10 bases. The germline CDR1 and CDR2 sequences are MDHEN and SYDVKM. The V and J ends lost 2 bases and 9 bases, in that order; junction bases with no gene match: 7. The CDR3 is 15 amino acids. CDR3 nucleotide sequence: TGTGCCAGCAGTTTAGGTAGCGGGAGGTATCCTGAGCAGTTCTTC. Encoded protein: CASSLGSGRYPEQFF.

V usage is TRBV6-5 and J usage is TRBJ2-2; 7 positions agree with TRBD1. V trimming: 2 bases; J trimming: 5 bases; junction bases outside the gene matches: 2. This CDR3 region has 14 residues. The V gene's germline CDR1 is MNHEY and CDR2 SVGAGI. CDR3 loop: CASSYRGQTGELFF. The CDR3 DNA sequence: TGTGCCAGCAGTTACAGGGGGCAAACCGGGGAGCTGTTTTTT.

This clone was found a few times. The chain has TRBV25-1 and TRBJ1-2, with D possibly matching TRBD1 (5 bases). The ends were cut back, 7 bases at V and 4 bases at J, with 7 bases in the middle. In germline, CDR1 is MGHDK, CDR2 SYGVNS. The CDR3 length is 11 residues. Written as DNA, the CDR3 is TGTGCCAGCAAAGGGGTCTATGGCTACACCTTC. Translated: CASKGVYGYTF.

This clone was picked up one time. V usage is TRBV6-1 and J usage is TRBJ1-2, with D tentatively TRBD1 (6 bases). The length of the CDR3 is 15 residues. The ends were cut back, 8 bases at V and 4 bases at J, with 20 bases in the middle. CDR1 MNHNS and CDR2 SASEGT come from the germline V gene. CDR3 loop: CASVTGTLLTYGYTF. CDR3 nucleotide sequence: TGTGCCAGCGTTACCGGGACATTGCTCACCTATGGCTACACCTTC.

V is TRBV10-3 and J is TRBJ2-7; 9 bases match TRBD2. V shed 2 bases, J shed 6 bases, and the junction held 5 bases outside the gene matches. The CDR3 runs 14 residues. Germline CDR1 reads ENHRY; CDR2 reads SYGVKD. As DNA, the CDR3 is TGTGCCATCAGTGAGGGGACTAGCAAGCTCGAGCAGTACTTC. This translates into CAISEGTSKLEQYF.

The chain is built from TRBV14 and TRBJ1-1; tentatively, D is TRBD1 (5 bases). CDR1 and CDR2 (germline): SGHDN, FVKESK. V was pared by 0 bases and J by 7 bases, with 15 bases between. The CDR3 has 15 amino acids. CDR3 in amino acids: CASSQDIGGVGEAFF. CDR3 nucleotides: TGTGCCAGCAGCCAAGATATTGGAGGGGTGGGTGAAGCTTTCTTT.

Ten or more counts support this clone. The same CDR3 is also encoded by other DNA sequences in this sample. V usage is TRBV6-4 and J usage is TRBJ2-2; 9 nucleotides line up with TRBD2. The CDR3 runs 14 residues. With 4 bases clipped from V and 3 bases from J, the junction kept 0 bases outside the gene matches. Germline V gene lookup returns CDR1 MRHNA and CDR2 SNTAGT. This CDR3 is CASSGLADTGELFF. The CDR3 bases are TGTGCCAGCAGTGGACTAGCGGACACCGGGGAGCTGTTTTTT.

V gene TRBV30 combines with J gene TRBJ2-1; D may be TRBD2 (5 bases). The V and J ends lost 2 bases and 0 bases respectively, with 8 bases between them. Germline V gives CDR1 GTSNPN, CDR2 SVGIG (reference sequence). CDR3 size: 14 residues. The CDR3 DNA sequence: TGTGCCTGGAGTAGAGAGGGCTCCTACAATGAGCAGTTCTTC. Its translation is CAWSREGSYNEQFF.

The chain recombines TRBV28 with TRBJ2-1, with 7 nucleotides matching TRBD1. Germline lookup yields CDR1 MDHEN and CDR2 SYDVKM. There are 15 residues in the CDR3. V lost 4 bases, J lost 3 bases, and 6 bases stayed unmatched. CDR3 residues: CASSSRQGFYNEQFF. The CDR3 DNA follows: TGTGCCAGCAGTTCGAGACAGGGATTCTACAATGAGCAGTTCTTC.

The rearrangement links TRBV11-3 to TRBJ2-3, with D possibly being TRBD1 (6 bases). Trimming left V 4 bases short and J 2 bases short, with 16 bases between. The germline gives CDR1 SGHNT, CDR2 YENEEA. CDR3 length equals 16 residues. The CDR3 bases are TGTGCCAGCAGCTCCCGGGTGAGGGGGTCCACAGATACGCAGTATTTT. Translating it yields CASSSRVRGSTDTQYF.

The chain recombines TRBV11-2 with TRBJ2-7; D is possibly TRBD1 (7 bases). The CDR3 has 14 amino acids. Germline V gene lookup returns CDR1 SGHAT and CDR2 FQNNGV. The germline V and J ends were trimmed by 5 bases and 4 bases, with 15 bases remaining between them. DNA of the CDR3: TGTGCCAGCAGCCACTCCAGGGGGAGGTACGAGCAGTACTTC. It is translated as CASSHSRGRYEQYF. The entire variable domain, with the rest obtained from reference TRBV11-2 and TRBJ2-7, is as follows: EAGVAQSPRYKIIEKRQSVAFWCNPISGHATLYWYQQILGQGPKLLIQFQNNGVVDDSQLPKDRFSAERLKGVDSTLKIQPAKLEDSAVYLCASSHSRGRYEQYFGPGTRLTVT.